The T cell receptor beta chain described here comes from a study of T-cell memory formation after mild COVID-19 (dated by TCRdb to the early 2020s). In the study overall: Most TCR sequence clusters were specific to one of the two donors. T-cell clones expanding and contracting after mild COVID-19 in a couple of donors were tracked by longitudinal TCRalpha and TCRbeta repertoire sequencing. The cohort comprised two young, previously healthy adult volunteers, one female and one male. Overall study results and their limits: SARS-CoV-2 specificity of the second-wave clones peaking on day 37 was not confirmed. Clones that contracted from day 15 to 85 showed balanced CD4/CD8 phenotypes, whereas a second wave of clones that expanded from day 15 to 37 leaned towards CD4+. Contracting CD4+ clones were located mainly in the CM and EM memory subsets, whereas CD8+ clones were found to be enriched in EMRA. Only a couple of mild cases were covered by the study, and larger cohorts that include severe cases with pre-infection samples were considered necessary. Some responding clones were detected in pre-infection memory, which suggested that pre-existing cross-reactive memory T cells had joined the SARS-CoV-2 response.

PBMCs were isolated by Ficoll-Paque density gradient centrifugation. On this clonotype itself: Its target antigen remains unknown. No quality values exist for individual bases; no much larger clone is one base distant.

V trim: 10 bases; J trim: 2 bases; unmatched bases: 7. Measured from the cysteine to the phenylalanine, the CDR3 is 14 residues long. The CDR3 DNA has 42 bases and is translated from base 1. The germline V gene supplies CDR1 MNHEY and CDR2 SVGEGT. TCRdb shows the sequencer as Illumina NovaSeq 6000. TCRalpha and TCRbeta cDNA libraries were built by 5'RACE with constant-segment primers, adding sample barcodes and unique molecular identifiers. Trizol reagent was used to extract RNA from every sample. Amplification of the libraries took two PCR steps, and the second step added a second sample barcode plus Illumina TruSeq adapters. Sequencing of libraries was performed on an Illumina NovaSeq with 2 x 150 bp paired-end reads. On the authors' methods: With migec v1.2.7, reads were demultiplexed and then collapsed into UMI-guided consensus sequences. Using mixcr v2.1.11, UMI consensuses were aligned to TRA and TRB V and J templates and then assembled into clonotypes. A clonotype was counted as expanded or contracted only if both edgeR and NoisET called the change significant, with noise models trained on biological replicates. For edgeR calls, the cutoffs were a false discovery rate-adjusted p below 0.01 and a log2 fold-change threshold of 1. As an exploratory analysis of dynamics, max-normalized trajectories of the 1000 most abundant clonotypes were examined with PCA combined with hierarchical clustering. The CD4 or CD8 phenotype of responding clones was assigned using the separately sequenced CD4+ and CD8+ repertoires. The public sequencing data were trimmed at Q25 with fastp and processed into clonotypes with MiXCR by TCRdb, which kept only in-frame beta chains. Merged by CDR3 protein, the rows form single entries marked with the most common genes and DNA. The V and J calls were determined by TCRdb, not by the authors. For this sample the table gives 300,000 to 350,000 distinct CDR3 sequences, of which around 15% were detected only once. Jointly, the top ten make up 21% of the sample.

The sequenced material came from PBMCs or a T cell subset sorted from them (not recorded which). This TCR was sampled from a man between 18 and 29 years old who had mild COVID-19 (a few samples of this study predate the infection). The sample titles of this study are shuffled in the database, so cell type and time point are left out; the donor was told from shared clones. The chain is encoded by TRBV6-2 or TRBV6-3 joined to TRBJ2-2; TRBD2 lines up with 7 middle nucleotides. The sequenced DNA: TGTGCCACCGGGCGGGGGTCCAACACCGGGGAGCTGTTTTTT. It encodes CATGRGSNTGELFF.